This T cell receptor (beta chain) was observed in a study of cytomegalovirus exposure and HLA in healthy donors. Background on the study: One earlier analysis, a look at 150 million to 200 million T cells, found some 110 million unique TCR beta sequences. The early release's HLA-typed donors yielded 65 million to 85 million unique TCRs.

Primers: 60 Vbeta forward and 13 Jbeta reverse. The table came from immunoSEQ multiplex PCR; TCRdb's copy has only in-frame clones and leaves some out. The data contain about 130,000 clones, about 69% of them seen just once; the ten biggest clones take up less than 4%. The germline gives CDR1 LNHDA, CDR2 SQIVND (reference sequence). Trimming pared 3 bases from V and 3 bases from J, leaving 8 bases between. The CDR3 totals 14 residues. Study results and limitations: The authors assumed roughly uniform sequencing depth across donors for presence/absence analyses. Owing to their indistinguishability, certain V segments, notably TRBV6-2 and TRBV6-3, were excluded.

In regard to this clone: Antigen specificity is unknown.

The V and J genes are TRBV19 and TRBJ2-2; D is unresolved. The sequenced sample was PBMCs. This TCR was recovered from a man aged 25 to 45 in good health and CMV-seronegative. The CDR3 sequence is CASSMRRDTGELFF. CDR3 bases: TGTGCCAGTAGTATGAGACGGGACACCGGGGAGCTGTTTTTT.